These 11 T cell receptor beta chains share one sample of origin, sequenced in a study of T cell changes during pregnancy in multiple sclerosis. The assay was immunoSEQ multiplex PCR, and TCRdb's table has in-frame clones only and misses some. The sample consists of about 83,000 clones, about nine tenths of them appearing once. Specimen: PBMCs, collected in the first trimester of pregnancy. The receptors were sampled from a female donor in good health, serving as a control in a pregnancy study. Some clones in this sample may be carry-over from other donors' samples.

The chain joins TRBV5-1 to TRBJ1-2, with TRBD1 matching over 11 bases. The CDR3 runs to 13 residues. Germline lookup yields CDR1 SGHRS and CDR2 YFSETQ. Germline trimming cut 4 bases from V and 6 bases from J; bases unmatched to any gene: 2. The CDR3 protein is CASSPGQGDGYTF. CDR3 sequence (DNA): TGCGCCAGCAGCCCGGGACAGGGGGATGGCTACACCTTC.

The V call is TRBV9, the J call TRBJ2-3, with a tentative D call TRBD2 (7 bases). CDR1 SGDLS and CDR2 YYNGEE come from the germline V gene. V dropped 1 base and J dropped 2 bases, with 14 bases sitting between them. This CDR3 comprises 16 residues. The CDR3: CASSVRSGGHTDTQYF. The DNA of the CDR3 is TGTGCCAGCAGCGTACGGTCCGGGGGGCACACAGATACGCAGTATTTT. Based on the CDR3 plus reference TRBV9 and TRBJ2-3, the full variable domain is DSGVTQTPKHLITATGQRVTLRCSPRSGDLSVYWYQQSLDQGLQFLIQYYNGEERAKGNILERFSAQQFPDLHSELNLSSLELGDSALYFCASSVRSGGHTDTQYFGPGTRLTVL.

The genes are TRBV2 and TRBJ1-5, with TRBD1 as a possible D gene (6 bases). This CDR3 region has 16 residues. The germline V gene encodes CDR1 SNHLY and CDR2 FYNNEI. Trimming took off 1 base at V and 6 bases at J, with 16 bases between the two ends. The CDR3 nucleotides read TGTGCCAGCAGTGAAGAGGGGACACATAATACTCAGCCCCAGCATTTT. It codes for CASSEEGTHNTQPQHF.

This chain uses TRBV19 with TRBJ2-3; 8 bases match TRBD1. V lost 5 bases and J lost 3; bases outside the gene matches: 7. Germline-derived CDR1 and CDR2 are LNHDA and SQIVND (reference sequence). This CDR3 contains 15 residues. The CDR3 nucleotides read TGTGCCAGTAGTCCTTCCGGACAGGGTACAGATACGCAGTATTTT. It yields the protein CASSPSGQGTDTQYF. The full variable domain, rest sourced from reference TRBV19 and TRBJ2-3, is DGGITQSPKYLFRKEGQNVTLSCEQNLNHDAMYWYRQDPGQGLRLIYYSQIVNDFQKGDIAEGYSVSREKKESFPLTVTSAQKNPTAFYLCASSPSGQGTDTQYFGPGTRLTVL.

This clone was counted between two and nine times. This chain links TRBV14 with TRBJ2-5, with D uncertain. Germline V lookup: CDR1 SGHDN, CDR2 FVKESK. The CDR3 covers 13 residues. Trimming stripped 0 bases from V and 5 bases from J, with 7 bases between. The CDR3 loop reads CASSQEFGETQYF. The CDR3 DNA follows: TGTGCCAGCAGCCAAGAATTCGGGGAGACCCAGTACTTC.

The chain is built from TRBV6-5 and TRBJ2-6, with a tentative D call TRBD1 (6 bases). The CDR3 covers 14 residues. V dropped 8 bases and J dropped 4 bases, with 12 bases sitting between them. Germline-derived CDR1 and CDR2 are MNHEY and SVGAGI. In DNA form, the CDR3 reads TGTGCCAGCGGAACAGGGCCCGGGGCCAACGTCCTGACTTTC. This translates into CASGTGPGANVLTF.

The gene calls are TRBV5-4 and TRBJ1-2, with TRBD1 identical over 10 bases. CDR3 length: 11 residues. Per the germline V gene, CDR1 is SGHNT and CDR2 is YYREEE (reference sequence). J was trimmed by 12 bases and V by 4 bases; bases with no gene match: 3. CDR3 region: CASSGTGANTF. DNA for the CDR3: TGTGCCAGCAGCGGGACAGGGGCAAACACCTTC.

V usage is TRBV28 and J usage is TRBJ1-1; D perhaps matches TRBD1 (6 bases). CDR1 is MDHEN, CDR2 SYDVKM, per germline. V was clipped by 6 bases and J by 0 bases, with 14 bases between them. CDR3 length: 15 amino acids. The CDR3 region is CASSPLDRLNTEAFF. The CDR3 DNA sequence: TGTGCCAGCAGCCCCCTTGACAGGTTGAACACTGAAGCTTTCTTT.

CDR3 nucleotides: TGTGCCAGTAAGTCAGGCATGACCTATGGCTACACCTTC. This sequence encodes CASKSGMTYGYTF. The rearrangement links TRBV19 to TRBJ1-2; D uncertain. V was pared by 7 bases and J by 4 bases, with 13 bases between. This CDR3 contains 13 residues. CDR1 and CDR2 (germline): LNHDA, SQIVND (reference sequence).

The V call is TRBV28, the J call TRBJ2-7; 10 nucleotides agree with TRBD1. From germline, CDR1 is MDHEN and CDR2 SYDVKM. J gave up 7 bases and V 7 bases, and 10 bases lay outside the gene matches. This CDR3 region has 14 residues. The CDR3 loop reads CASISGTGVGEQYF. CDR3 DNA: TGTGCCAGCATTTCCGGGACAGGGGTCGGGGAGCAGTACTTC.

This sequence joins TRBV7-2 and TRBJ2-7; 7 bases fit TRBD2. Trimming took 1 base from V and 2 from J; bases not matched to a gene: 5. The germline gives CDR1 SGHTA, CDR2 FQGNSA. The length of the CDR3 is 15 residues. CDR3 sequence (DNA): TGTGCCAGCAGCTTAGTTCGGGGGGAGGCCTACGAGCAGTACTTC. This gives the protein CASSLVRGEAYEQYF.